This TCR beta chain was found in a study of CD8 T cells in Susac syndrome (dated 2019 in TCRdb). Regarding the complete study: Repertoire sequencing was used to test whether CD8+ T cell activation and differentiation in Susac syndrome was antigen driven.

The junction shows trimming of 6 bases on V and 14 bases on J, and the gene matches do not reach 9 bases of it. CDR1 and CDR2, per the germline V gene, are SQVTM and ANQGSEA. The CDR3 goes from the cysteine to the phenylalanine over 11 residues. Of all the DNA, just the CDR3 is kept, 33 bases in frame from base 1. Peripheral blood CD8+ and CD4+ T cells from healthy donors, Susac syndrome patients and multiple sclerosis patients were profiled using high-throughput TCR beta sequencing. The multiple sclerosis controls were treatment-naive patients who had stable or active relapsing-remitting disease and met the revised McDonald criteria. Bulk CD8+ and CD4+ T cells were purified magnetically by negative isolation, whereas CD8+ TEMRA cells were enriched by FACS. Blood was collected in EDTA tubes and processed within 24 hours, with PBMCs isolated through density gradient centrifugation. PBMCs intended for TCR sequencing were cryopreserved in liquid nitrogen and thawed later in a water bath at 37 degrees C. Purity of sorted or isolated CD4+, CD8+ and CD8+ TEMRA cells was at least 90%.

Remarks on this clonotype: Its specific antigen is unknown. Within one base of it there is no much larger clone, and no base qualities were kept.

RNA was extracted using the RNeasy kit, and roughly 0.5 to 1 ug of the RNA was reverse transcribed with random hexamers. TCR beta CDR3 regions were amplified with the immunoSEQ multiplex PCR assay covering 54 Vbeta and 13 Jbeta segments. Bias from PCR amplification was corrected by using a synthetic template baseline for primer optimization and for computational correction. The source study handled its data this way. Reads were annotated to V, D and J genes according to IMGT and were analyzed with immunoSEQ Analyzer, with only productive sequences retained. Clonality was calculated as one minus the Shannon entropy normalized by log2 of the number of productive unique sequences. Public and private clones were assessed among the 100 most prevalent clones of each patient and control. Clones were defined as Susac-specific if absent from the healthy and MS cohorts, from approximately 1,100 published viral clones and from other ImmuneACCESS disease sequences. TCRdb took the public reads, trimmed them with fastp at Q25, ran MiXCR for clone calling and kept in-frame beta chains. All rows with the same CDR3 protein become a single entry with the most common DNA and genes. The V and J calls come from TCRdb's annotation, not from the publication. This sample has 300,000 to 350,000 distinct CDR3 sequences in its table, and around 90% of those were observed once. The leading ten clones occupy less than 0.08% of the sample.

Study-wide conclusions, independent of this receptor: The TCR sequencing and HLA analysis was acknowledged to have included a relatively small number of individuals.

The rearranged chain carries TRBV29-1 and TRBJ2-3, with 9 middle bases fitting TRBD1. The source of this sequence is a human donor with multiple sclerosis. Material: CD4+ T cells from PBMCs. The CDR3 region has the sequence CSVGDRAVRYF. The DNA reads TGCAGCGTGGGGGACAGGGCCGTTCGGTATTTT.